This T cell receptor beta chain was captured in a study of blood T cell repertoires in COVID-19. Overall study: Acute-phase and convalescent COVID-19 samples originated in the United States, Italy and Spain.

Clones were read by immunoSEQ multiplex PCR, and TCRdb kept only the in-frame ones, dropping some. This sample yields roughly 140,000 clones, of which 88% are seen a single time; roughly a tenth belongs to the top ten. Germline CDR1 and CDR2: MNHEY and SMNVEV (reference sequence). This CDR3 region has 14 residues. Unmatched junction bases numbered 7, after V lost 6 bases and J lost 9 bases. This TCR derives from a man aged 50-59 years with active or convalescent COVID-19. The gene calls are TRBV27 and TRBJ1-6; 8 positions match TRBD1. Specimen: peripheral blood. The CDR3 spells CASSNDRGTSPLHF. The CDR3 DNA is TGTGCCAGCAGCAATGACAGGGGAACTTCACCCCTCCACTTT.